A single sample is the source of the 9 T cell receptor beta chains below, sequenced in a study of blood T cell repertoires in COVID-19. Some clones are missing from TCRdb's copy, which holds only in-frame ones; the method was immunoSEQ multiplex PCR. The data hold under 200,000 clones, with 75% to 85% observed a single time. What was sequenced was peripheral blood. These TCRs come from a woman in her sixties or seventies with COVID-19, enrolled during active disease.

This clone was recorded a few times. The rearrangement links TRBV19 to TRBJ1-6, with D perhaps TRBD1 (6 bases). Between the trimmed V and J ends, which lost 3 bases and 6 bases, there was a span of 9 bases. Germline CDR1 reads LNHDA; CDR2 reads SQIVND (reference sequence). The CDR3 length is 14 residues. The CDR3 sequence: CASSIRQANSPLHF. As DNA, the CDR3 is TGTGCCAGTAGTATTCGACAGGCTAATTCACCCCTCCACTTT.

The rearrangement links TRBV5-1 to TRBJ1-6; TRBD1 is a possible D gene (5 bases). From germline, CDR1 is SGHRS and CDR2 YFSETQ. This CDR3 is built from 15 residues. V lost 1 base and J 11 bases, leaving 16 bases between the germline ends. The CDR3 protein is CASSLPGGTGTPLHF. Written as DNA, the CDR3 is TGCGCCAGCAGCTTGCCGGGGGGGACGGGGACACCCCTCCACTTT.

This sequence joins TRBV6-2 or TRBV6-3 and TRBJ2-1; 7 positions match TRBD1. Trimming cost V 2 bases and J 6 bases; bases outside gene matches: 7. The germline CDR1 and CDR2 sequences are MNHEY and SVGEGT. CDR3 length: 15 amino acids. The chain's CDR3 is CASSYRGQRLNEQFF. The DNA of the CDR3 is TGTGCCAGCAGTTACAGGGGACAGAGACTCAATGAGCAGTTCTTC.

V is TRBV7-6 and J is TRBJ2-1; weak D call: TRBD1 (5 bases). Trimming left V 5 bases short and J 6 bases short, with 11 bases between. The CDR3 sequence is 13 residues long. Germline V CDR1 and CDR2: SGHVS, FNYEAQ. The CDR3 nucleotides read TGTGCCAGCAGCCAAACGCAGGGCAATGAGCAGTTCTTC. Its translation: CASSQTQGNEQFF. Using reference TRBV7-6 and TRBJ2-1 for the parts outside the CDR3, the full variable domain is GAGVSQSPRYKVTKRGQDVALRCDPISGHVSLYWYRQALGQGPEFLTYFNYEAQQDKSGLPNDRFSAERPEGSISTLTIQRTEQRDSAMYRCASSQTQGNEQFFGPGTRLTVL.

The chain recombines TRBV25-1 with TRBJ1-4, with D perhaps TRBD1 (6 bases). This CDR3 spans 14 amino acids. In germline, CDR1 is MGHDK, CDR2 SYGVNS. Trimming shortened V by 2 bases and J by 3 bases, and 7 bases separated the two germline ends. Written as DNA, the CDR3 is TGTGCCAGCAGTGAAGGGGGCTCTAATGAAAAACTGTTTTTT. Residues: CASSEGGSNEKLFF.

This chain connects TRBV21-1 to TRBJ2-7; the table's TRBD2 call for D was not verified on the DNA. TRBV21-1 is flagged as a pseudogene. This CDR3 comprises 10 residues. CDR3 amino acids: CASLIVEQYV. Written as DNA, the CDR3 is TGTGCCAGCCTAATAGTTGAGCAGTACGTC.

The chain combines TRBV7-3 with TRBJ1-2; D is unresolved. This CDR3 has 14 amino acids. Germline V gives CDR1 SGHTA, CDR2 FQGTGA. Trimming shortened V by 5 bases and J by 5 bases, and 15 bases separated the two germline ends. CDR3 DNA: TGTGCCAGCAGCCCCACGCGGGAAAAGTATGGCTACACCTTC. Translation gives CASSPTREKYGYTF.

The V and J genes are TRBV6-5 and TRBJ2-7; no clear D gene. Germline loops: CDR1 MNHEY, CDR2 SVGAGI. This CDR3 contains 14 residues. V lost 6 bases and J 0 bases, leaving 12 bases between the germline ends. The CDR3, as DNA: TGTGCCAGCAGAGACCAACCTAGCTCCTACGAGCAGTACGTC. Protein product: CASRDQPSSYEQYV.

The genes are TRBV27 and TRBJ1-1; TRBD1 is a possible D gene (6 bases). V was shortened by 6 bases and J by 2 bases, with 19 bases between the two germline ends. Germline V lookup: CDR1 MNHEY, CDR2 SMNVEV (reference sequence). The CDR3 totals 16 residues. CDR3 nucleotides: TGTGCCAGCAGCCCCCTGGTTGGGGGCTTTAACACTGAAGCTTTCTTT. It is translated as CASSPLVGGFNTEAFF.